These 22 T cell receptor beta chains share one sample of origin, sequenced in a study of blood T cell repertoires in COVID-19. Assay: immunoSEQ multiplex PCR; the TCRdb copy retains only in-frame clones and omits some. The data contain tens of thousands of clones, approximately 80% of them singletons. Sequenced material: peripheral blood. The receptors come from a man aged 25 to 40 with COVID-19, enrolled during active disease.

This clone was seen once. V is TRBV28 and J is TRBJ1-1; possibly TRBD1 for D (5 bases). Between the trimmed V and J ends, which lost 4 bases and 8 bases, there was a span of 5 bases. Germline lookup yields CDR1 MDHEN and CDR2 SYDVKM. The CDR3 has 10 residues. The CDR3 sequence: CASSYREAFF. The CDR3 bases are TGTGCCAGCAGTTACAGGGAAGCTTTCTTT. The complete variable domain, with remaining parts taken from reference TRBV28 and TRBJ1-1, reads DVKVTQSSRYLVKRTGEKVFLECVQDMDHENMFWYRQDPGLGLRLIYFSYDVKMKEKGDIPEGYSVSREKKERFSLILESASTNQTSMYLCASSYREAFFGQGTRLTVV.

This clone was seen a handful of times. This sample also contains other DNA sequences that code for the same CDR3. The chain couples TRBV6-2 or TRBV6-3 to TRBJ2-7; TRBD2 is a possible D gene (6 bases). The CDR3 runs 15 residues. Trimming took off 0 bases at V and 3 bases at J, with 12 bases between the two ends. Germline CDR1 and CDR2: MNHEY and SVGEGT. The CDR3 protein is CASSYSGGGSYEQYF. Here the CDR3 DNA reads TGTGCCAGCAGTTACTCGGGGGGAGGTAGCTACGAGCAGTACTTC.

V is TRBV6-4 and J is TRBJ2-2; D may be TRBD2 (6 bases). The CDR3 contains 14 residues. Germline assignment: CDR1 MRHNA and CDR2 SNTAGT. Trimming removed 2 bases from V and 4 bases from J, with 8 bases in between. CDR3 amino acids: CASSDRGGTGELFF. DNA for the CDR3: TGTGCCAGCAGTGACAGGGGAGGCACCGGGGAGCTGTTTTTT.

The chain links TRBV5-6 to TRBJ1-2; TRBD1 might be the D (6 bases). Trimming pared 5 bases from V and 10 bases from J, leaving 18 bases between. The length of the CDR3 is 13 residues. Germline V gene sequence: CDR1 SGHDT, CDR2 YYEEEE. The CDR3 spells CASRDIQGRAYTF. The CDR3 DNA reads as TGTGCCAGCAGAGACATACAGGGTCGTGCCTACACCTTC.

This chain links TRBV7-9 with TRBJ2-7; D unclear. The ends were cut back, 2 bases at V and 7 bases at J, with 18 bases in the middle. The CDR3 is made up of 15 amino acids. The germline gives CDR1 SEHNR, CDR2 FQNEAQ (reference sequence). The CDR3 DNA reads TGTGCCAGCAGCTTAAGTGGCCTTCGTTTTTTGGAGCAGTACTTC. This gives the protein CASSLSGLRFLEQYF.

The J gene is TRBJ1-5, the V gene TRBV5-5, with TRBD1 as a possible D gene (6 bases). Per germline, CDR1 SGHKS and CDR2 YYEKEE (reference sequence). Deletions cut 1 base from V and 7 bases from J, with 15 bases between. This CDR3 is built from 15 residues. The CDR3 reads CASSLSGGAGQPQHF. The CDR3 DNA reads TGTGCCAGCAGCTTGTCGGGGGGGGCGGGACAGCCCCAGCATTTT.

The chain's CDR3 is CARSLYPSPTDSLNEKLFF. CDR3 DNA sequence: TGTGCCAGAAGCTTGTACCCAAGCCCGACGGACAGCCTTAATGAAAAACTGTTTTTT. This rearrangement joins TRBV5-3 to TRBJ1-4; tentative D call: TRBD1 (6 bases). TRBV5-3 is placed among ORFs of uncertain function. The CDR3 extends over 19 amino acids. V was clipped by 1 base and J by 4 bases, with 23 bases between them.

This clone was counted between two and nine times. The chain recombines TRBV12-3 or TRBV12-4 with TRBJ1-4, with a tentative D call TRBD1 (5 bases). Trimming left V 7 bases short and J 10 bases short, with 16 bases between. This CDR3 contains 13 residues. Here the CDR3 reads CASIPGGGAKLFF. The CDR3 DNA reads as TGTGCCAGCATCCCCGGGGGAGGAGCAAAACTGTTTTTT.

The rearrangement uses TRBV11-2 and TRBJ1-3; D unclear. Germline CDR1 SGHAT, CDR2 FQNNGV. V gave up 4 bases and J gave up 1 base, with 11 bases separating them. This CDR3 is 15 amino acids long. This CDR3 is CASSSYRRSGNTIYF. As DNA, the CDR3 is TGTGCCAGCAGCTCATATCGCCGGTCTGGAAACACCATATATTTT.

The J gene is TRBJ1-4, the V gene TRBV30; 8 bases line up with TRBD1. V shed 1 base, J shed 1 base, and the junction held 2 bases outside the gene matches. The CDR3 length is 15 residues. CDR1 is GTSNPN and CDR2 is SVGIG in the germline V gene (reference sequence). This CDR3 reads CAWSDGQGTNEKLFF. The CDR3 nucleotides read TGTGCCTGGAGTGACGGACAGGGAACTAATGAAAAACTGTTTTTT.

V is TRBV19 and J is TRBJ1-1; no clear D gene. CDR3 length equals 14 residues. CDR1 and CDR2 from the germline V gene are LNHDA and SQIVND (reference sequence). Trimming pared 5 bases from V and 4 bases from J, leaving 14 bases between. The CDR3 sequence: CASSSSQTGTEAFF. In DNA form, the CDR3 reads TGTGCCAGTAGTTCCTCACAAACGGGCACTGAAGCTTTCTTT.

The chain uses TRBV5-1 and TRBJ2-3; D might be TRBD2 (6 bases). The CDR3 runs 14 residues. Germline V lookup: CDR1 SGHRS, CDR2 YFSETQ. The germline V and J ends were trimmed by 4 bases and 6 bases, with 15 bases remaining between them. CDR3 residues: CASSLGGVWDTQYF. The CDR3 bases are TGCGCCAGCAGCCTAGGAGGGGTGTGGGATACGCAGTATTTT.

This chain joins TRBV5-1 and TRBJ1-4; D uncertain. Germline CDR1 and CDR2: SGHRS and YFSETQ. Trimming stripped 5 bases from V and 7 bases from J, with 9 bases between. The CDR3 runs 12 residues. DNA of the CDR3: TGCGCCAGCAGGGAGGGAAGTGAAAAACTGTTTTTT. Translation gives CASREGSEKLFF.

The rearrangement links TRBV28 to TRBJ2-3; 8 bases map to TRBD2. Germline V gives CDR1 MDHEN, CDR2 SYDVKM. After removal of 6 bases from V and 5 bases from J, the junction contained 10 bases not matched to a gene. This CDR3 is built from 15 residues. CDR3 sequence: CASSPGSGRLDTQYF. Here the CDR3 DNA reads TGTGCCAGCAGCCCGGGCAGCGGGAGATTAGATACGCAGTATTTT. The full variable domain, completed using reference TRBV28 and TRBJ2-3, is DVKVTQSSRYLVKRTGEKVFLECVQDMDHENMFWYRQDPGLGLRLIYFSYDVKMKEKGDIPEGYSVSREKKERFSLILESASTNQTSMYLCASSPGSGRLDTQYFGPGTRLTVL.

The chain joins TRBV3-1 (or the pseudogene TRBV3-2) to TRBJ1-2; D possibly corresponds to TRBD1 (6 bases). CDR3 size: 13 residues. V lost 1 base and J 8 bases, leaving 11 bases between the germline ends. CDR1 LGHDT and CDR2 YNNKEL come from the germline V gene (reference sequence). The CDR3 reads CASSQGGLSGYTF. Here the CDR3 DNA reads TGTGCCAGCAGCCAAGGGGGGCTTAGCGGCTACACCTTC.

This clone appeared a few times. The gene calls are TRBV4-2 and TRBJ1-3; 12 bases are a match to TRBD1. CDR1 and CDR2 from the germline V gene are LGHNA and YNFKEQ. The length of the CDR3 is 20 residues. V was clipped by 2 bases and J by 0 bases; unmatched bases: 11. The CDR3 DNA sequence: TGTGCCAGCAGCCAAAACCCAACGGGACAGGGGGCTTTCTCTGGAAACACCATATATTTT. This translates into CASSQNPTGQGAFSGNTIYF.

The chain joins TRBV18 to TRBJ1-1; 8 nucleotides line up with TRBD1. The germline gives CDR1 KGHSH, CDR2 LQKENI. The CDR3 totals 15 residues. With V trimmed by 5 bases and J by 6 bases, 11 bases remained unmatched. The CDR3 protein is CASSVGQGSNSEAFF. Here the CDR3 DNA reads TGTGCCAGCTCAGTTGGACAGGGCTCCAATTCTGAAGCTTTCTTT. The variable domain in full, with the rest retrieved from reference TRBV18 and TRBJ1-1, is NAGVMQNPRHLVRRRGQEARLRCSPMKGHSHVYWYRQLPEEGLKFMVYLQKENIIDESGMPKERFSAEFPKEGPSILRIQQVVRGDSAAYFCASSVGQGSNSEAFFGQGTRLTVV.

This CDR3 is CASSVGGGPHNEQFF. CDR3 coding DNA: TGTGCCAGCAGCGTAGGAGGGGGTCCCCACAATGAGCAGTTCTTC. The rearrangement joins TRBV9 to TRBJ2-1; D possibly corresponds to TRBD1 (6 bases). Looked up from germline, CDR1 is SGDLS and CDR2 is YYNGEE. Trimming pared 0 bases from V and 5 bases from J, leaving 12 bases between. The CDR3 is 15 residues long.

The chain uses TRBV6-4 and TRBJ2-3, with 7 positions matching TRBD2. V lost 4 bases to trimming and J lost 4 bases; unmatched junction nucleotides: 8. The CDR3 has 15 residues. The V gene's germline CDR1 is MRHNA and CDR2 SNTAGT. CDR3 sequence (DNA): TGTGCCAGCAGTGGTGGGGCGGGAGAAGCAGATACGCAGTATTTT. It specifies CASSGGAGEADTQYF.

The chain is built from TRBV20-1 and TRBJ1-2; 9 bases match TRBD1. With V trimmed by 3 bases and J by 7 bases, 9 bases remained unmatched. The length of the CDR3 is 14 residues. Germline-derived CDR1 and CDR2 are DFQATT and SNEGSKA (reference sequence). This CDR3 is CSASAGQGSIGYTF. Here the CDR3 DNA reads TGCAGTGCTAGTGCGGGACAGGGATCTATTGGCTACACCTTC.

V gene TRBV5-1 combines with J gene TRBJ2-6; tentative D call: TRBD2 (6 bases). CDR1 is SGHRS and CDR2 is YFSETQ in the germline V gene. The CDR3 covers 15 residues. V lost 1 base, J lost 4 bases, and 9 bases lay in between. CDR3 nucleotides: TGCGCCAGCAGCTTGACGGCGGGGGGGGCCAACGTCCTGACTTTC. Translating it yields CASSLTAGGANVLTF.

The chain joins TRBV7-9 to TRBJ1-5, with D possibly matching TRBD1 (6 bases). CDR1 SEHNR and CDR2 FQNEAQ come from the germline V gene (reference sequence). V lost 1 base to trimming and J lost 7 bases, with 14 bases between them. The CDR3 is 15 amino acids. The CDR3 loop reads CASSLGRGEGQPQHF. In DNA, the CDR3 is TGTGCCAGCAGCTTAGGCAGGGGAGAAGGCCAGCCCCAGCATTTT.